This T cell receptor beta chain derives from a study of T cell responses to AZD1222 COVID-19 vaccine. Study findings and constraints: Just a handful of AZD1222 recipients tested seropositive at baseline. Dominant at 160-218 and 743-854, vaccine-associated CD4 TCRs also spanned spike.

This clone was found once. Its specificity is not known. The repertoire was sequenced with immunoSEQ multiplex PCR; TCRdb's copy has only in-frame clones and lacks some. The sample lists about 120,000 clones, approximately 89% occurring once. V was pared by 0 bases and J by 5 bases, with 5 bases of the junction left unmatched. Germline V gene sequence: CDR1 MNHEY, CDR2 SVGAGI. There are 15 residues in the CDR3. The V gene is TRBV6-5, the J gene TRBJ1-1; 8 bases align to TRBD1. The receptor's source is an adult in good health. Sequencing used peripheral blood, obtained on day 0 of AZD1222 vaccination. CDR3 sequence (DNA): TGTGCCAGCAGTTACTCTGACAGGGGAACGACTGAAGCTTTCTTT. It yields the protein CASSYSDRGTTEAFF.